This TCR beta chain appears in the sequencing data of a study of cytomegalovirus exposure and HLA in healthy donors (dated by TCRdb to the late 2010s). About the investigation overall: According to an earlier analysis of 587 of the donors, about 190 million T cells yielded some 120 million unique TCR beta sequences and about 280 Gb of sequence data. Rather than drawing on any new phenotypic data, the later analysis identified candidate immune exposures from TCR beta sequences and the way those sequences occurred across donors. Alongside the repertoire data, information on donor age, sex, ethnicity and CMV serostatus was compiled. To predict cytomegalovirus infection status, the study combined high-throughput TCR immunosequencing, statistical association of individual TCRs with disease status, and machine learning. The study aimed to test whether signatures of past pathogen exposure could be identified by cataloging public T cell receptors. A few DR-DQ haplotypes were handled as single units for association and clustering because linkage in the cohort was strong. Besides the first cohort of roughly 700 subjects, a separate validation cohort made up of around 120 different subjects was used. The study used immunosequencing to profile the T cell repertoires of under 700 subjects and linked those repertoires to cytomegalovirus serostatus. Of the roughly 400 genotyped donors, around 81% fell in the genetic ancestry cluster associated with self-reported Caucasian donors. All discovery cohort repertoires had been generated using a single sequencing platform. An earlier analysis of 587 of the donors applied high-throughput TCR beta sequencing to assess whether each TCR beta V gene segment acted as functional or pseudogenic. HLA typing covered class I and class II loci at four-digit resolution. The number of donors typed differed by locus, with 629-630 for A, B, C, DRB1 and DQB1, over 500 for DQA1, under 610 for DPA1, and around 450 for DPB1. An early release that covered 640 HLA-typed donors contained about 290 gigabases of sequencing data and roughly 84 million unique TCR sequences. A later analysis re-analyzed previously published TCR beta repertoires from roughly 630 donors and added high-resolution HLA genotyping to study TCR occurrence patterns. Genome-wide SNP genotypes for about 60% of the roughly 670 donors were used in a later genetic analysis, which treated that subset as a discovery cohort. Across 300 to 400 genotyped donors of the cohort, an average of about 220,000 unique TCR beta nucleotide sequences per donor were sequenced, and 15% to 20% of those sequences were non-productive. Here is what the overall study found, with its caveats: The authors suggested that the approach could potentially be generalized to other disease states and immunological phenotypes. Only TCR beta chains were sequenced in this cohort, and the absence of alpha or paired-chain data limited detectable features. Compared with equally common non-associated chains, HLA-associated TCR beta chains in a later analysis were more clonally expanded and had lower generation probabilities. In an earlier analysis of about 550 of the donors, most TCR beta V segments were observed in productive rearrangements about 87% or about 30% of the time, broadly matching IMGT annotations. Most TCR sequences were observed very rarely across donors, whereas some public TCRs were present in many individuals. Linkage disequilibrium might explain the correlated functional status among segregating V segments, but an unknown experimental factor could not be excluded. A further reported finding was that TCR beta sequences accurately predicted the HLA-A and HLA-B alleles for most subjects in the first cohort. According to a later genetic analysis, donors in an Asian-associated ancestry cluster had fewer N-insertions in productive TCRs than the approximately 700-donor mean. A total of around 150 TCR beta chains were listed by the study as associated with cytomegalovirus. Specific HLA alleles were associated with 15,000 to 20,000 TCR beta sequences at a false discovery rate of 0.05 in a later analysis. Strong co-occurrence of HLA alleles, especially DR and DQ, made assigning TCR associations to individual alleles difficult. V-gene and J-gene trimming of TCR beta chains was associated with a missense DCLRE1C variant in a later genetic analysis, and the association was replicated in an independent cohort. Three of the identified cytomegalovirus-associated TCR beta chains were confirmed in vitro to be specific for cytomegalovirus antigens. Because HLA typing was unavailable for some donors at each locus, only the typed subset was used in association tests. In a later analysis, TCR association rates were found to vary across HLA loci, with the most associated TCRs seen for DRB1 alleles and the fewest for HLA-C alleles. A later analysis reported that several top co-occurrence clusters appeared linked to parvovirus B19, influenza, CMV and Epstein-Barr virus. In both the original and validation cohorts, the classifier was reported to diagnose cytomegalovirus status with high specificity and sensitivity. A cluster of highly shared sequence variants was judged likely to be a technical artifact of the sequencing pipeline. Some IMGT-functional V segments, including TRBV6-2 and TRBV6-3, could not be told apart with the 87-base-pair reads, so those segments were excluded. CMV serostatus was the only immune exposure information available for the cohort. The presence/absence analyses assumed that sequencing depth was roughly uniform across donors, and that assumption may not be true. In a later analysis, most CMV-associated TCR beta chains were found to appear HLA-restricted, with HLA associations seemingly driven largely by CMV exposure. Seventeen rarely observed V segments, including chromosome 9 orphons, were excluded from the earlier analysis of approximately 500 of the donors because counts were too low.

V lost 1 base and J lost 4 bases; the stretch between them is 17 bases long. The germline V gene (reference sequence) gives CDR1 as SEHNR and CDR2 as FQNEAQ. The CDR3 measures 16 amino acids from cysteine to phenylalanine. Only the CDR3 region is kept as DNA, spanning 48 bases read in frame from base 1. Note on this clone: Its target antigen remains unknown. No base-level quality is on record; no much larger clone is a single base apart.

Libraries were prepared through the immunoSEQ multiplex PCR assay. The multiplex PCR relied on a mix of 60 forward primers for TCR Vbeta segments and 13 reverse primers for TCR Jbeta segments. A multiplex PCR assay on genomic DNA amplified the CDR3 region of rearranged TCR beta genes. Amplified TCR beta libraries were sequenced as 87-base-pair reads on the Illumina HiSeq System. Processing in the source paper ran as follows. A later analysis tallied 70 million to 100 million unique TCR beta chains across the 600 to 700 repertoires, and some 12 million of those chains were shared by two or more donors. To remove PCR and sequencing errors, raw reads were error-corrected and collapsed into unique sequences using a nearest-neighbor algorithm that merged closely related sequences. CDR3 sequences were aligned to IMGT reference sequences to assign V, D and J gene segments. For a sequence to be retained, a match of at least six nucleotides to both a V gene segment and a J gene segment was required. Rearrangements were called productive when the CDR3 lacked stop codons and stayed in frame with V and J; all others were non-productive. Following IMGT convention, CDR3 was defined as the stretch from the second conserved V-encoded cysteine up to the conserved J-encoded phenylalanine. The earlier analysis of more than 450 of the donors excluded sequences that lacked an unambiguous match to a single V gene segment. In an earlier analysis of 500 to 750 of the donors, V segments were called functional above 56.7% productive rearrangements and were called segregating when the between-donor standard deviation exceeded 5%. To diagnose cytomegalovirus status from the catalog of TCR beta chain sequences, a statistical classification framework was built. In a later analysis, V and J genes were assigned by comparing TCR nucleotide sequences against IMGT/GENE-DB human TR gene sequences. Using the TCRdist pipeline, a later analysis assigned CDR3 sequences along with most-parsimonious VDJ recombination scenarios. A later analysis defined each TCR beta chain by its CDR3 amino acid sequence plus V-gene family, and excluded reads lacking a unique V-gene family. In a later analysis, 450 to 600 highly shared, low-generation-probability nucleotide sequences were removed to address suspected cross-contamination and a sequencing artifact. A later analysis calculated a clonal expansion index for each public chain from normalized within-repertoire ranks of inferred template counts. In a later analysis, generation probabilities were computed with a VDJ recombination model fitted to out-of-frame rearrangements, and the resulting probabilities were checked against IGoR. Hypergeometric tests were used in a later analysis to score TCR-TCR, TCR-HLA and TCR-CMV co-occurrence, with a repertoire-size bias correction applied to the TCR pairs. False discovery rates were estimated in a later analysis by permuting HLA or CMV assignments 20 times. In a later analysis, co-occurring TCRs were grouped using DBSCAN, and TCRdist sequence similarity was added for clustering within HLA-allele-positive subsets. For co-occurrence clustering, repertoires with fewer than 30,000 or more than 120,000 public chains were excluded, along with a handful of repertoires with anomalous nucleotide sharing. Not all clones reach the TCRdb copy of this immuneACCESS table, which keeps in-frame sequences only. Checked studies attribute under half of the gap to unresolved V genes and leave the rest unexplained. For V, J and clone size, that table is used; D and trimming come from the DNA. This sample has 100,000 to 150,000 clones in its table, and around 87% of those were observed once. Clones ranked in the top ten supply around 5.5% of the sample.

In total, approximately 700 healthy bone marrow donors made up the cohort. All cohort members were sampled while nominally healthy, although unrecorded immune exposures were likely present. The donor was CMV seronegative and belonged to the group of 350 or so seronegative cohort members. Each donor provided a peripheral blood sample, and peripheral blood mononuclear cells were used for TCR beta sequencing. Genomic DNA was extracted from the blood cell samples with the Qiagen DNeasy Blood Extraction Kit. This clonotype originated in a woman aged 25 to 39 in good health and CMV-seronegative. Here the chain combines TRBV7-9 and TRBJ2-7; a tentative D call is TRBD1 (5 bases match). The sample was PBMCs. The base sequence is TGTGCCAGCAGCTTAGTGGCCGGGCCCAGGGTTTACGAGCAGTACTTC. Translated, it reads CASSLVAGPRVYEQYF.